This T cell receptor beta chain was found in a study of blood T cell repertoires in COVID-19. As for the study in general: Sources were T cells, B-cell-depleted T cells, or PBMCs; the material itself was cDNA or gDNA.

Per germline, CDR1 MNHEY and CDR2 SVGAGI. V dropped 7 bases and J dropped 4; count of bases not matched to a gene: 4. The CDR3 runs to 13 residues. Data came from immunoSEQ multiplex PCR; TCRdb stores just in-frame clones and leaves some out. The sample comprises tens of thousands of clones, roughly four fifths of which are singletons, and roughly 2% rests with the top ten. This sequence originates from a woman in her sixties or seventies with acute or convalescent COVID-19. The sample taken for sequencing was peripheral blood. V is TRBV6-5 and J is TRBJ2-7; 10 positions agree with TRBD1. As DNA, the CDR3 is TGTGCCAGCAATCGACAGGGGGCGTACGAGCAGTACTTC. Translated, it gives CASNRQGAYEQYF.